Listed below are T cell receptor beta chains from one sample, sequenced in a study of blood T cell repertoires in COVID-19. Generated by immunoSEQ multiplex PCR, the TCRdb table keeps only in-frame clones and is missing some. Here the sample spans under 200,000 clones, around four fifths being singletons. Input material: peripheral blood. The source of these receptors is a man aged 55 to 70 with COVID-19, enrolled during active disease. The conserved cysteine and the conserved F or W are not part of the CDR3 here.

j_call	v_call	cdr3_aa
TRBJ1-1	TRBV6-2/TRBV6-3	ASSFQGGVTEAF
TRBJ2-5	TRBV6-5	ATQGQGAWETQY
TRBJ2-2	TRBV5-1	ASSSGGSMNTGELF
TRBJ2-5	TRBV2	ASSLGGPY
TRBJ1-5	TRBV27	ASSLSGQGPDQPQH
TRBJ1-5	TRBV10-3	AISATGSTSNQPQH
TRBJ1-5	TRBV2	ASSYTGRNQPQH
TRBJ1-6	TRBV18	ASSRRDGNSPLH
TRBJ1-1	TRBV6-2/TRBV6-3	ASSYGQQQAF
TRBJ2-4	TRBV3-1/TRBV3-2	ASSQGVSGKNIQY
TRBJ2-5	TRBV4-1	ASSHPDRMKGETQY
TRBJ1-2	TRBV27	ASSPSGTGGYGYT
TRBJ1-5	TRBV6-6	ASSPFRGSNQPQH
TRBJ1-2	TRBV4-3	ASSQYGGSNYGYT
TRBJ1-2	TRBV10-1	ASSSTRASGYT
TRBJ2-4	TRBV7-2	ASSLDMPAKNIQY
TRBJ2-7	TRBV10-3	AISVEGKEQY
TRBJ1-2	TRBV3-1/TRBV3-2	ASSQGELFTNYGYT
TRBJ2-1	TRBV29-1	SVETGEQF
TRBJ2-1	TRBV27	ASSFRGYNEQF
TRBJ2-2	TRBV19	ASSLRTDYTGELF
TRBJ1-5	TRBV18	ASSSTPDNNQPQH
TRBJ2-1	TRBV5-1	ASSTGGTGENEQF
TRBJ1-5	TRBV4-2	ASSQGSTNSNQPQH
TRBJ1-4	TRBV12-3/TRBV12-4	ASSLSGGRKLF
TRBJ2-2	TRBV18	ASSPLWASAGELF
TRBJ2-3	TRBV7-5	ARLLNTQY
TRBJ2-1	TRBV7-8	ASTVLDIRNNEQF
TRBJ2-1	TRBV7-9	ASSLVGAGAQNEQF
TRBJ2-7	TRBV7-9	ASSQSGLAGGYEQY
TRBJ2-1	TRBV7-9	ASSWSLYNEQF
TRBJ2-7	TRBV6-5	ASAEQASYEQY
TRBJ1-2	TRBV30	AWSKGLNYGYT
TRBJ2-3	TRBV9	ASSVGVEGTDTQY
TRBJ2-2	TRBV5-6	ASRTGTLNTGELF
TRBJ1-1	TRBV14	ASSTPGQENTEAF
TRBJ1-5	TRBV18	ASSPSTGSSFNQPQH
TRBJ2-3	TRBV13	ASKSGPSTDTQY
TRBJ2-3	TRBV7-3	ASSLSGASDTQY
TRBJ1-2	TRBV5-4	ASSWGGPGSYGYT
TRBJ1-6	TRBV28	ASSLEGSPLH